This is a list of T cell receptor beta chains from one sample in a study of blood T cell repertoires in COVID-19. The method was immunoSEQ multiplex PCR; TCRdb's version includes in-frame clones alone and lacks a portion of them. The sample comprises approximately 68,000 clones, 65% to 90% of which are singletons, and around 5.6% rests with the top ten. The sample comprised peripheral blood. The receptors were sampled from a woman aged 55-69 years with acute or convalescent COVID-19. Both conserved end residues are part of each CDR3. A D gene is named only where the DNA matches it firmly. Expanded clones get a size class; other rows say once, few or many, or leave the size out.

cdr3_aa,cdr3_nt,v_call,d_call,j_call,clone_size
CASSTGTLGTQPQHF,TGTGCCAGCAGCACCGGGACTCTGGGGACCCAGCCCCAGCATTTT,TRBV9,-,TRBJ1-5,-
CASKGREGNTIYF,TGTGCCAGCAAGGGGCGGGAGGGGAACACCATATATTTT,TRBV12-3/TRBV12-4,-,TRBJ1-3,-
CASSPLDSSYNSPLHF,TGTGCCAGCAGCCCTCTAGATAGCTCCTATAATTCACCCCTCCACTTT,TRBV9,-,TRBJ1-6,-
CASSIPQGQRYGYTF,TGTGCCAGTAGTATCCCCCAAGGACAGCGCTATGGCTACACCTTC,TRBV19,-,TRBJ1-2,-
CATSSTAGNQPQHF,TGCGCCACCTCTTCGACGGCGGGCAATCAGCCCCAGCATTTT,TRBV10-2,-,TRBJ1-5,-
CSAEPGTRADTQYF,TGCAGCGCCGAACCCGGGACAAGGGCAGATACGCAGTATTTT,TRBV29-1,-,TRBJ2-3,-
CASSSAGSGELFF,TGTGCCAGCAGCTCCGCGGGGTCCGGGGAGCTGTTTTTT,TRBV6-6,-,TRBJ2-2,-
CASSLQESYTF,TGTGCCAGCAGCTTGCAGGAAAGCTACACCTTC,TRBV5-6,-,TRBJ1-2,once
CASSRDRVRWFF,TGTGCCAGCAGCCGCGACAGGGTCCGTTGGTTCTTC,TRBV7-8,TRBD1,TRBJ2-1,once
CASSYRDHEQYF,TGCGCCAGCAGTTACAGGGACCACGAGCAGTACTTC,TRBV5-1,-,TRBJ2-7,-
CASSFTDFPSGNTIYF,TGTGCCAGCAGCTTTACAGATTTTCCCTCTGGAAACACCATATATTTT,TRBV11-2,-,TRBJ1-3,-
CASSKANRVAGFRTYGYTF,TGTGCCAGCAGCAAAGCTAATAGGGTGGCGGGCTTCAGGACCTATGGCTACACTTTC,TRBV21-1,-,TRBJ1-2,-